The rows below give T cell receptor beta chains drawn from one sample of a study of cytomegalovirus exposure and HLA in healthy donors. The data were produced by immunoSEQ multiplex PCR, yet TCRdb's version contains in-frame clones alone and is incomplete. The data contain around 120,000 clones, 80% of them singletons. Sequences were obtained from PBMCs. The receptors originated from a female donor in good health and CMV-seropositive. CDR3s include the opening cysteine and the closing phenylalanine or tryptophan. Only part of the rows carry a size: once, few, many, or a class if the clone is expanded.

clone_size: -
v_call: TRBV2
cdr3_length: 14
j_call: TRBJ2-2
cdr3_aa: CASSVQGRTGELFF

clone_size: few
v_call: TRBV19
cdr3_length: 14
j_call: TRBJ1-2
cdr3_aa: CASSGVGQGHGYTF

clone_size: few
v_call: TRBV7-9
cdr3_length: 15
j_call: TRBJ2-3
cdr3_aa: CASSSPGLGTDTQYF

clone_size: -
v_call: TRBV10-2
cdr3_length: 14
j_call: TRBJ1-3
cdr3_aa: CASSPQASGNTIYF

clone_size: -
v_call: TRBV27
cdr3_length: 12
j_call: TRBJ2-3
cdr3_aa: CASSLRSGGQHF

clone_size: -
v_call: TRBV10-3
cdr3_length: 16
j_call: TRBJ2-1
cdr3_aa: CAISESTSGGHNEQFF

clone_size: -
v_call: TRBV7-2
cdr3_length: 14
j_call: TRBJ1-5
cdr3_aa: CASSLQVSNQPQHF

clone_size: once
v_call: TRBV19
cdr3_length: 17
j_call: TRBJ1-1
cdr3_aa: CASSSGQARNLNTEAFF

clone_size: -
v_call: TRBV11-3
cdr3_length: 16
j_call: TRBJ1-1
cdr3_aa: CASSLGFGGQSHEAFF

clone_size: few
v_call: TRBV6-1
cdr3_length: 14
j_call: TRBJ2-3
cdr3_aa: CASIWGPSTDTQYF

clone_size: -
v_call: TRBV5-1
cdr3_length: 14
j_call: TRBJ2-2
cdr3_aa: CASSTGQIPGELFF

clone_size: -
v_call: TRBV6-5
cdr3_length: 14
j_call: TRBJ1-1
cdr3_aa: CATSASQVTTEAFF

clone_size: -
v_call: TRBV19
cdr3_length: 16
j_call: TRBJ2-1
cdr3_aa: CASSEGQGKSYNEQFF

clone_size: -
v_call: TRBV7-3
cdr3_length: 15
j_call: TRBJ2-1
cdr3_aa: CASSSLAGGRIEQFF

clone_size: -
v_call: TRBV15
cdr3_length: 16
j_call: TRBJ1-3
cdr3_aa: CATSTSGGAYGNTIYF

clone_size: -
v_call: TRBV19
cdr3_length: 16
j_call: TRBJ2-7
cdr3_aa: CASSIDRAGVSYEQYF

clone_size: -
v_call: TRBV2
cdr3_length: 14
j_call: TRBJ2-1
cdr3_aa: CASSGSGFYNEQFF

clone_size: once
v_call: TRBV5-6
cdr3_length: 19
j_call: TRBJ1-5
cdr3_aa: CASSRYRELYQYSNQPQHF

clone_size: -
v_call: TRBV6-5
cdr3_length: 16
j_call: TRBJ1-1
cdr3_aa: CASSYPSSAGEGEAFF

clone_size: -
v_call: TRBV9
cdr3_length: 19
j_call: TRBJ1-4
cdr3_aa: CASSGGTQGGQSTNEKLFF

clone_size: -
v_call: TRBV6-4
cdr3_length: 16
j_call: TRBJ2-1
cdr3_aa: CASSDNSPSSYNEQFF

clone_size: -
v_call: TRBV5-4
cdr3_length: 12
j_call: TRBJ1-2
cdr3_aa: CASSLESYGYTF

clone_size: -
v_call: TRBV30
cdr3_length: 12
j_call: TRBJ1-4
cdr3_aa: CAWSDAKEKLFF

clone_size: once
v_call: TRBV10-3
cdr3_length: 11
j_call: TRBJ1-2
cdr3_aa: CASSGAGGYTF

clone_size: -
v_call: TRBV4-3
cdr3_length: 15
j_call: TRBJ2-7
cdr3_aa: CASSQDTTGNREQYF

clone_size: once
v_call: TRBV5-4
cdr3_length: 15
j_call: TRBJ2-7
cdr3_aa: CASSLDPSSSYEQYF

clone_size: -
v_call: TRBV27
cdr3_length: 13
j_call: TRBJ2-2
cdr3_aa: CASSKTGIGELFF

clone_size: -
v_call: TRBV11-2
cdr3_length: 13
j_call: TRBJ1-1
cdr3_aa: CASSLAGNTEAFF

clone_size: once
v_call: TRBV14
cdr3_length: 17
j_call: TRBJ1-6
cdr3_aa: CASSQKWGSSYNSPLHF

clone_size: -
v_call: TRBV7-2
cdr3_length: 14
j_call: TRBJ1-5
cdr3_aa: CASSLSGGNQPQHF

clone_size: -
v_call: TRBV19
cdr3_length: 16
j_call: TRBJ1-1
cdr3_aa: CASRPVLGRWVTEAFF

clone_size: medium-sized
v_call: TRBV6-1
cdr3_length: 14
j_call: TRBJ1-2
cdr3_aa: CATITGTGGIGYTF

clone_size: -
v_call: TRBV27
cdr3_length: 18
j_call: TRBJ2-2
cdr3_aa: CASIPRTSGGMNTGELFF

clone_size: -
v_call: TRBV14
cdr3_length: 15
j_call: TRBJ2-7
cdr3_aa: CASSQVAEDSYEQYF

clone_size: -
v_call: TRBV5-1
cdr3_length: 16
j_call: TRBJ1-2
cdr3_aa: CASSYPGQGAYYGYTF